This TCR beta chain emerged from a study of cytomegalovirus exposure and HLA in healthy donors. Study findings and constraints: A later analysis revealed that TCR association rates differed between HLA loci, peaking at DRB1 and bottoming out at HLA-C. The authors later found most CMV-associated TCR beta chains appeared HLA-restricted. Segments of the TCR beta V type were, in most cases, productive about 90% or about 30% of the time in an earlier analysis.

Healthy people donating bone marrow made up the donors. A remark on this clone: The antigen is not known.

The PCR ran on 60 Vbeta and 13 Jbeta primers. Profiled with immunoSEQ multiplex PCR; TCRdb holds only in-frame clones, not every one. The table lists 100,000 to 150,000 clones, about 15% of them singletons, with 2.9% in the top ten. The TCR comes from a female donor in good health and CMV-seropositive. The sample consisted of PBMCs.

As DNA, the CDR3 is TGTGCCAGCAGTGAAGCGGGACAAGGTGGGACCCAGTACTTC. It codes for CASSEAGQGGTQYF. The V and J genes are TRBV2 and TRBJ2-5; tentative D call: TRBD1 (6 bases). The CDR3 runs 14 residues. Germline V gene lookup returns CDR1 SNHLY and CDR2 FYNNEI. Trimming took off 0 bases at V and 7 bases at J, with 12 bases between the two ends.